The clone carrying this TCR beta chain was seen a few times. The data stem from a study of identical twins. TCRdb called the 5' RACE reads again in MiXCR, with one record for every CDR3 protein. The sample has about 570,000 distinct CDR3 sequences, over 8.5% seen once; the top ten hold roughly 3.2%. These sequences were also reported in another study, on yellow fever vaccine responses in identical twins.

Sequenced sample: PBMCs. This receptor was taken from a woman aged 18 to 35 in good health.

CDR3 nucleotides: TGCGCCAGCAGCCACGGACAGGCCTTAGTGGAATCATCTCGAAACACCATATATTTT. It yields the protein CASSHGQALVESSRNTIYF. V gene TRBV4-1 combines with J gene TRBJ1-3; 7 bases line up with TRBD1. V was pared by 3 bases and J by 5 bases, with 19 bases of the junction left unmatched. The CDR3 has 19 amino acids. Germline V gene sequence: CDR1 MGHRA, CDR2 YSYEKL.